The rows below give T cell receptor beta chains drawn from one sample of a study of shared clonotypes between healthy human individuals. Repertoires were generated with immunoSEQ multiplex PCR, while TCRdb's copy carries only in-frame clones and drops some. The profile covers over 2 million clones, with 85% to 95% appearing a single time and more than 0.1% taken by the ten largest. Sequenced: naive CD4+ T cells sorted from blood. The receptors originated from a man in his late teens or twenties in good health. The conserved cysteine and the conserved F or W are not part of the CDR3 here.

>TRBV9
ASSVGQATHYEQY
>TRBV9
ASSRRQDLFNEQF
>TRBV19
ASSMMDSKDTQY
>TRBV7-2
ASSSLYEQF
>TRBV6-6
AIGGGRFSYEQY
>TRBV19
ASSIKVPTYSTNEKLF
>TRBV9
ASSETRYTGELF
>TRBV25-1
ASSLPRGTGNSEQF
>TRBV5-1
ASRAVAGTGELF
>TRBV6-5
ASQMDSYSNQPQH
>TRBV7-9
ASSLRQLALPTGELF
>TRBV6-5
ASSYAGGTGELF
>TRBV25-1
ASSEGKTSGANVLT
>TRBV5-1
ASSFPGSYEQY
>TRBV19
ASSISTSGGAYEQY
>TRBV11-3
ASSLDVSSGQY
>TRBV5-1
ASSLSGNSNQPQH
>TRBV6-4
ASSRSPSFEQY